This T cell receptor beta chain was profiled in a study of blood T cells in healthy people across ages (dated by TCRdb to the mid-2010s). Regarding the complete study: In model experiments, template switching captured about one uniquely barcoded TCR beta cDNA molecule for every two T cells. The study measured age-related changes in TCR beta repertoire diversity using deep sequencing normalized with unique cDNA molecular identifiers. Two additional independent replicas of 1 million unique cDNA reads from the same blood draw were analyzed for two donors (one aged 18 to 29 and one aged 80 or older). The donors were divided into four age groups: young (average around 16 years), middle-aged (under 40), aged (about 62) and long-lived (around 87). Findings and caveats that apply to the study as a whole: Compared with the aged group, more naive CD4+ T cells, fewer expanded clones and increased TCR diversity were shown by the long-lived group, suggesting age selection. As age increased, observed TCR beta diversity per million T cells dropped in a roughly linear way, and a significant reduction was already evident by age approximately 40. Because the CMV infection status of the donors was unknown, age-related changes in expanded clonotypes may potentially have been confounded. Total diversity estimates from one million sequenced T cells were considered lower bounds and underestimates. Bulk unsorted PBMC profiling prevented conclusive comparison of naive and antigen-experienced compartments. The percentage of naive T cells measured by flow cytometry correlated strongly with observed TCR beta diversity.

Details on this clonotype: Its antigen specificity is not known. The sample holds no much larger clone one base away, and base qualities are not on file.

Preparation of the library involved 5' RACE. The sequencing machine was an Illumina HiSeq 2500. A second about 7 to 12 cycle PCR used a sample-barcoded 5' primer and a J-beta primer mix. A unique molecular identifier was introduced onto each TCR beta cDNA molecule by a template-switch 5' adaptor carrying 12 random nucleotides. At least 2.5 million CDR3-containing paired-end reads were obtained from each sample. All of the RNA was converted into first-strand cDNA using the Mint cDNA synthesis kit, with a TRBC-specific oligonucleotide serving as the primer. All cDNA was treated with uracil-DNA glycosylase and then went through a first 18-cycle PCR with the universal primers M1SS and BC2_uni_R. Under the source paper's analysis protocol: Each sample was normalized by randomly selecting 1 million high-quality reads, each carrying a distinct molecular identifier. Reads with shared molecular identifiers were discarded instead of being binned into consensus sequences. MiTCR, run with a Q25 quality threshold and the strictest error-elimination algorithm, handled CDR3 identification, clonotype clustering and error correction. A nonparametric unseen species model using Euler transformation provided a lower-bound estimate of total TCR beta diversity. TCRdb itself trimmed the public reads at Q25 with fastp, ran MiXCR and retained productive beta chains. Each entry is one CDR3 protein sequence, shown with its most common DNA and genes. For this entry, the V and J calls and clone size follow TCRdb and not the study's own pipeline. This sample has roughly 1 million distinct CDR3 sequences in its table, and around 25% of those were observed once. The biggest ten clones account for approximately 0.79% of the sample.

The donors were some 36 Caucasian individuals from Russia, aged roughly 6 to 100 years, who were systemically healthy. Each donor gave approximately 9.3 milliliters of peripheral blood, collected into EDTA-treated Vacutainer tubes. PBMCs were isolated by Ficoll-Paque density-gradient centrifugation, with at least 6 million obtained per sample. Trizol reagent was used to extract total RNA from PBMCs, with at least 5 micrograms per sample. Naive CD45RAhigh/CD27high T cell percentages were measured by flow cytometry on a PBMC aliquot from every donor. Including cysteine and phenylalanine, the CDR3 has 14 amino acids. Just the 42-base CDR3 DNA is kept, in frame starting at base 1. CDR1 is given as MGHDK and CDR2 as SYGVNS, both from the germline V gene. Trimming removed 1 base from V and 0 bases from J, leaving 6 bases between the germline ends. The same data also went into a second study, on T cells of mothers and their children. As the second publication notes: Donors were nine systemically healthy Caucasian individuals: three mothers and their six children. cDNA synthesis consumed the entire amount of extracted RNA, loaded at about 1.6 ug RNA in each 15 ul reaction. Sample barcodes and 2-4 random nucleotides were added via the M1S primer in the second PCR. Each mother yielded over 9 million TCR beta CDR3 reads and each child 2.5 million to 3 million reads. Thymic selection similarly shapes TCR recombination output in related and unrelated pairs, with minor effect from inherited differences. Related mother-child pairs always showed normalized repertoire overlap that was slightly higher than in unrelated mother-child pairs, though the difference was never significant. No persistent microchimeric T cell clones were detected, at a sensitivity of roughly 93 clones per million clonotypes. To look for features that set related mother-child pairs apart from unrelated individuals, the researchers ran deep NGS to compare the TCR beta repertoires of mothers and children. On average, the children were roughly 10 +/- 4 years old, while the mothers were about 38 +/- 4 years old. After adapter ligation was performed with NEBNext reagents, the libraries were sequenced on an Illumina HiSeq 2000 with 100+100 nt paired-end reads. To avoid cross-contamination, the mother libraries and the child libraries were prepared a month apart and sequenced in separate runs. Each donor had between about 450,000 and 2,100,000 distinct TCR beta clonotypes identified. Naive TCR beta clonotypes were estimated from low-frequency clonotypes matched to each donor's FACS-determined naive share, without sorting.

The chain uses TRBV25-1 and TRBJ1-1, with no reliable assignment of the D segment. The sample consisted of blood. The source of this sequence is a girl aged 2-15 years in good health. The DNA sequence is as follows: TGTGCCAGCAGTGAATTGGGAGTGAACACTGAAGCTTTCTTT. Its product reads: CASSELGVNTEAFF.